Below, 15 T cell receptor beta chains from the same sample are listed, as sequenced in a study of blood T cell repertoires in COVID-19. Method: immunoSEQ multiplex PCR; TCRdb's copy keeps in-frame clones and lacks some. The sample shows 250,000 to 350,000 clones, approximately 84% of them seen only once. The specimen sequenced was peripheral blood. These receptors came from a human donor with COVID-19, enrolled during active disease. The donor label of this sample is uncertain.

This chain connects TRBV7-6 to TRBJ1-2, with D possibly matching TRBD1 (6 bases). V gave up 6 bases and J gave up 5 bases, with 7 bases separating them. This CDR3 has 11 amino acids. Germline V gives CDR1 SGHVS, CDR2 FNYEAQ. CDR3 nucleotides: TGTGCCAGCAGAGGACAGTATGGCTACACCTTC. Translated, it gives CASRGQYGYTF.

V and J are TRBV7-3 and TRBJ2-3, with 11 nucleotides matching TRBD2. Losses at the gene ends were 5 bases for V and 3 bases for J; bases not matched to a gene: 7. Germline V lookup: CDR1 SGHTA, CDR2 FQGTGA. The CDR3 sequence is 16 residues long. The CDR3 DNA follows: TGTGCCAGCAGCCGACAACTAGCGGGAGTGACAGATACGCAGTATTTT. This sequence encodes CASSRQLAGVTDTQYF.

The chain carries TRBV5-6 and TRBJ1-4, with 9 positions matching TRBD1. Germline V gives CDR1 SGHDT, CDR2 YYEEEE. The CDR3 length is 17 residues. V shed 1 base, J shed 4 bases, and the junction held 8 bases outside the gene matches. The CDR3 nucleotides are TGTGCCAGCAGCTTGAGTACTGGGACAGGGATTAATGAAAAACTGTTTTTT. Translating gives CASSLSTGTGINEKLFF.

The rearrangement links TRBV6-5 to TRBJ1-1; no definite D call. The CDR3 runs 12 residues. Trimming left V 5 bases short and J 6 bases short, with 10 bases between. CDR1 MNHEY and CDR2 SVGAGI come from the germline V gene. In DNA form, the CDR3 reads TGTGCCAGCAGTCGTACGTCAGCTGAAGCTTTCTTT. This encodes CASSRTSAEAFF.

This chain uses TRBV16 with TRBJ1-2; TRBD1 might be the D (6 bases). The V gene's germline CDR1 is KGHSY and CDR2 FQNENV. The CDR3 consists of 14 residues. V lost 3 bases and J 4 bases, leaving 12 bases between the germline ends. The CDR3 DNA is TGTGCCAGCAGCCATCGGGGACACCTCTATGGCTACACCTTC. Protein sequence: CASSHRGHLYGYTF.

This clone has a single count. The V gene is TRBV10-3, the J gene TRBJ1-1; a weak D match, TRBD1 (5 bases). V lost 7 bases to trimming and J lost 6 bases, with 21 bases between them. CDR3 length: 15 residues. CDR1 is ENHRY, CDR2 SYGVKD, per germline. CDR3 in amino acids: CAITPGEGRGSEAFF. The CDR3 DNA sequence: TGTGCCATCACCCCGGGGGAGGGTCGGGGATCTGAAGCTTTCTTT.

The chain has TRBV3-1 (or the pseudogene TRBV3-2) and TRBJ2-7, with TRBD2 as a possible D gene (8 bases). Per germline, CDR1 LGHDT and CDR2 YNNKEL (reference sequence). The germline V and J ends were trimmed by 4 bases and 2 bases, with 18 bases remaining between them. This CDR3 spans 16 amino acids. The CDR3: CASSPSRGRGAYEQYF. CDR3 bases: TGTGCCAGCAGCCCGTCTAGGGGGCGGGGGGCCTACGAGCAGTACTTC.

This clone was seen just once. The rearrangement links TRBV28 to TRBJ1-3; a possible D gene is TRBD1 (5 bases). V lost 5 bases and J lost 3, with 20 bases in between. The CDR3 consists of 17 residues. Germline V gene sequence: CDR1 MDHEN, CDR2 SYDVKM. CDR3 bases: TGTGCCAGCAGTCCCCTCGTGCAGGGAACGATTGGAAACACCATATATTTT. Encoded protein: CASSPLVQGTIGNTIYF.

This clone appeared a few times. CDR3 nucleotide sequence: TGTGCCAGCATATCGCCGGGACAGCCAGGAGAGACCCAGTACTTC. It encodes CASISPGQPGETQYF. The chain recombines TRBV28 with TRBJ2-5; 7 nucleotides agree with TRBD1. Germline-derived CDR1 and CDR2 are MDHEN and SYDVKM. Germline trimming cut 7 bases from V and 4 bases from J; bases unmatched to any gene: 12. The CDR3 extends over 15 amino acids.

CDR3 nucleotide sequence: TGTGCCAGCAGCTTAGGAGGCTTCACTGCCACCGGGGAGCTGTTTTTT. Translating gives CASSLGGFTATGELFF. This chain uses TRBV11-1 with TRBJ2-2; no definite D call. The germline V gene encodes CDR1 SGHAT and CDR2 FQDESV (reference sequence). V was cut by 1 base and J by 4 bases, with 13 bases left in between. CDR3 length: 16 residues.

The chain combines TRBV27 with TRBJ2-2, with 8 positions matching TRBD1. From germline, CDR1 is MNHEY and CDR2 SMNVEV (reference sequence). Trimming at V came to 5 bases and at J to 1 base, leaving 6 bases not matched to a gene. The CDR3 extends over 16 amino acids. The CDR3 nucleotides are TGTGCCAGCAGTCCCCTGGGGACAGGGAACACCGGGGAGCTGTTTTTT. Encoded protein: CASSPLGTGNTGELFF.

The gene calls are TRBV7-3 and TRBJ2-7; 9 nucleotides agree with TRBD1. The CDR3 extends over 15 amino acids. Germline V gene sequence: CDR1 SGHTA, CDR2 FQGTGA. J gave up 4 bases and V 1 base, and 5 bases lay outside the gene matches. The CDR3 DNA reads as TGTGCCAGCAGCTTAAAGACAGGGGGAGAGTACGAGCAGTACTTC. Its translation: CASSLKTGGEYEQYF.

The J gene is TRBJ2-3, the V gene TRBV9, with D possibly matching TRBD2 (7 bases). CDR3 size: 15 residues. Trimming removed 4 bases from V and 2 bases from J, with 14 bases in between. Germline CDR1 and CDR2: SGDLS and YYNGEE. CDR3 in DNA: TGTGCCAGCAGCCCGCCGGGGGGCCTCACAGATACGCAGTATTTT. This sequence encodes CASSPPGGLTDTQYF.

The chain is built from TRBV7-9 and TRBJ1-1; no reliable D call. The CDR3 covers 16 residues. V was trimmed by 5 bases and J by 3 bases, leaving 19 bases between them. The germline V gene encodes CDR1 SEHNR and CDR2 FQNEAQ (reference sequence). The CDR3 nucleotides read TGTGCCAGCAGCCCACGCCGGCAAACTGCGGACACTGAAGCTTTCTTT. Translation: CASSPRRQTADTEAFF.

The chain couples TRBV19 to TRBJ2-7; TRBD2 agrees at 11 bases. With 4 bases clipped from V and 2 bases from J, the junction kept 10 bases outside the gene matches. The V gene's germline CDR1 is LNHDA and CDR2 SQIVND (reference sequence). This CDR3 has 17 amino acids. CDR3 DNA sequence: TGTGCCAGTAGTACGTTAGGACTAGCGGGCGCGACCTACGAGCAGTACTTC. Translating gives CASSTLGLAGATYEQYF.